This TCR beta chain was observed in a study of patients and donors after allogeneic stem cell transplantation. MiXCR was run by TCRdb on the RT-PCR reads, yielding one entry per CDR3 protein. The data contain about 74,000 distinct CDR3 sequences, less than 30% of them seen just once; the ten biggest clones take up around 27%. With 3 bases removed from V and 2 bases from J, the gap between germline ends came to 16 bases. Germline lookup yields CDR1 ENHRY and CDR2 SYGVKD. This CDR3 contains 16 residues. This sequence joins TRBV10-3 and TRBJ1-2; the D is unclear. The sequencing input was blood, either unsorted or a sorted T cell fraction (not recorded which). This receptor was obtained from a human donor who was either an allogeneic HSCT recipient or a stem cell or donor lymphocyte infusion donor (not recorded which). It is not recorded whose cells these are; they may come from a transplant donor. The CDR3 nucleotides read TGTGCCATCAGTGACAGTCCAACAGAGCTGAACTATGGCTACACCTTC. Amino acids: CAISDSPTELNYGYTF.